Included here is one TCR beta chain sequence, with context. Its antigen is not identified. The sample belongs to a study of cytomegalovirus exposure and HLA in healthy donors. About the study: Earlier findings included nearly 120 million unique TCR beta sequences obtained from about 179 million T cells. Study-wide results and limits: Later analysis indicated greater clonal expansion among HLA-associated TCR beta chains than among equally common other chains. The study reported that TCR beta sequences accurately predicted HLA-A and HLA-B alleles in most subjects.

Germline CDR1 is SGHAT and CDR2 is FQNNGV. The CDR3 length is 16 residues. V was clipped by 2 bases and J by 1 base, with 11 bases between them. 13 Jbeta primers and 60 Vbeta primers were used for the PCR. Generated by immunoSEQ multiplex PCR, the TCRdb table keeps only in-frame clones and is missing some. The sample has around 150,000 clones; nearly 80% are singletons. The chain couples TRBV11-2 to TRBJ1-4; maybe TRBD1 (6 bases). This sequence originates from a woman aged 30 to 39 in good health and CMV-seronegative. The sequenced material came from PBMCs. The CDR3 here is CASSLRPDRTNEKLFF. The DNA for the CDR3 is TGTGCCAGCAGCTTAAGGCCGGACAGAACTAATGAAAAACTGTTTTTT.